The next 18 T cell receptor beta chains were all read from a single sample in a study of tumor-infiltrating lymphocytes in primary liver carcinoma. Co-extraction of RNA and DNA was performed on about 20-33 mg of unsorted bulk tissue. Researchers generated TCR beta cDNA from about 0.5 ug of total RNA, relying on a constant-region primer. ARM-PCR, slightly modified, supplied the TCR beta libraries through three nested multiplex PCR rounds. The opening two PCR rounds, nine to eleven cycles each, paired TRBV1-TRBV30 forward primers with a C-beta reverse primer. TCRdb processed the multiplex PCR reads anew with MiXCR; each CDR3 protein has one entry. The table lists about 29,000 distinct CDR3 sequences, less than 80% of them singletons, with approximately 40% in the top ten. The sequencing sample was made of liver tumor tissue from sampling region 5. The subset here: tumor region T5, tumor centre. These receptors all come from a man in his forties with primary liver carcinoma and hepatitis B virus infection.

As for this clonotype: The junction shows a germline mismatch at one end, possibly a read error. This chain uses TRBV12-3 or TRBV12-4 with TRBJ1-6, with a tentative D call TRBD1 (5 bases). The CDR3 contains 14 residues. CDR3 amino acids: CASSLGQSEGPPHF. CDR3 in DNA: TGTGCCAGCAGCCTGGGGCAGAGTGAAGGACCCCCCCACTTT.

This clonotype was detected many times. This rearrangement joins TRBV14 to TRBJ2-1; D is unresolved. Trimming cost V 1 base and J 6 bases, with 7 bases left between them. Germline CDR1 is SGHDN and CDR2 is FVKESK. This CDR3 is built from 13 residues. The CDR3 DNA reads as TGTGCCAGCAGCCAAGGGCCATTCAATGAGCAGTTCTTC. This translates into CASSQGPFNEQFF.

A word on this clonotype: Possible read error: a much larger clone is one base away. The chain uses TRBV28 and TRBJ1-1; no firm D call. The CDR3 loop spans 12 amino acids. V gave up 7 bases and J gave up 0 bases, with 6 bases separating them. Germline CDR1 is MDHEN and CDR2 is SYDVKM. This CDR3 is CASKGVNTEAFF. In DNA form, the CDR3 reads TGTGCCAGCAAAGGAGTGAACACTGAAGCTTTCTTT.

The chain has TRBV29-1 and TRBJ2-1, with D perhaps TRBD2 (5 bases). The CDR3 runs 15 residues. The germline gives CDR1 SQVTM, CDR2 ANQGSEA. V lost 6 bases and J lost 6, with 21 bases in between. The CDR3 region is CSVEGLMGAPNEQFF. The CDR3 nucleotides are TGCAGCGTCGAGGGTCTGATGGGAGCTCCCAATGAGCAGTTCTTC.

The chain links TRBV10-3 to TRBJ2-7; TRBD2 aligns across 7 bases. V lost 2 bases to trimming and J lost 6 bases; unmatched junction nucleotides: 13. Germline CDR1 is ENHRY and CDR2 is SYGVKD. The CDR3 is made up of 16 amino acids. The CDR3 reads CAISERLADRRSEQYF. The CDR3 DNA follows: TGTGCCATCAGTGAGAGGCTAGCGGACCGTCGTAGCGAGCAGTACTTC.

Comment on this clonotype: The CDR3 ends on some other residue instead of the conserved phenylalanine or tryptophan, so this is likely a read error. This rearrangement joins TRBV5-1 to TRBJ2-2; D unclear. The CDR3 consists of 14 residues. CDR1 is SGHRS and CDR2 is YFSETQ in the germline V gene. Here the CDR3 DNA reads TGCGCCAGAAGCTTATCAGCGAACACCGGGGAGCTGTTTTCT. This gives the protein CARSLSANTGELFS.

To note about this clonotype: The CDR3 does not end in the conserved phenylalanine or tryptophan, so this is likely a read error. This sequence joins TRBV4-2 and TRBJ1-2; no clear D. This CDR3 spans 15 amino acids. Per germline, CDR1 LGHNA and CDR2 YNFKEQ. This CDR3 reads CASSQNLGSGYDYTI. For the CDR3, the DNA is TGTGCCAGCAGCCAAAATCTCGGGTCGGGCTATGACTACACCATC.

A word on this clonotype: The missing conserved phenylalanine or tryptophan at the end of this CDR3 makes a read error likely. Written as DNA, the CDR3 is TGTGCCGGCAACCCAGGACAGGTGGGCTACGAGCAGTACTTA. It encodes CAGNPGQVGYEQYL. The V and J genes are TRBV6-6 and TRBJ2-7; 7 bases fit TRBD1. CDR3 length equals 14 residues. Per germline, CDR1 MNHNY and CDR2 SVGAGI (reference sequence). V lost 11 bases to trimming and J lost 3 bases; unmatched junction nucleotides: 13.

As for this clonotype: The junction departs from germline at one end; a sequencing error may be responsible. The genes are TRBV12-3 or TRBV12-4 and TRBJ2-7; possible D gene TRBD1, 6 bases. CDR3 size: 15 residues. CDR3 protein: CAISLAAGVKYEQYF. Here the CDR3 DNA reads TGTGCCATCAGTTTAGCTGCAGGGGTTAAATACGAGCAGTACTTC.

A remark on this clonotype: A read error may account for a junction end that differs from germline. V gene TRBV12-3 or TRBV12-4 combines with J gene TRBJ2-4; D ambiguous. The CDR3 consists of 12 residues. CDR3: CASSLSQNVQYF. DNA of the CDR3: TGTGCCAGCAGTCTGTCCCAAAACGTTCAGTATTTC.

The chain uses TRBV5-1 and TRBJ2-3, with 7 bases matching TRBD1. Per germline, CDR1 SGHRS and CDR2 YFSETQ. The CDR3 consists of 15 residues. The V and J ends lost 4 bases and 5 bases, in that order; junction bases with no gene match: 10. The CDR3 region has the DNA TGCGCCAGCAGCCTGACAGGGTTGGCGCTAGATACGCAGTATTTT. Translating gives CASSLTGLALDTQYF. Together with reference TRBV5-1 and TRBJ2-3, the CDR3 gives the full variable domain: KAGVTQTPRYLIKTRGQQVTLSCSPISGHRSVSWYQQTPGQGLQFLFEYFSETQRNKGNFPGRFSGRQFSNSRSEMNVSTLELGDSALYLCASSLTGLALDTQYFGPGTRLTVL.

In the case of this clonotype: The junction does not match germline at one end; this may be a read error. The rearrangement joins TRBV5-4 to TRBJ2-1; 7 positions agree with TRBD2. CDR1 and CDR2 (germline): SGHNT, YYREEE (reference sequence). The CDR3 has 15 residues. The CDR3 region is CASNLAGRSANEQFF. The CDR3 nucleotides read TGTGCTAGCAACTTGGCCGGGAGGTCGGCCAATGAGCAGTTCTTC.

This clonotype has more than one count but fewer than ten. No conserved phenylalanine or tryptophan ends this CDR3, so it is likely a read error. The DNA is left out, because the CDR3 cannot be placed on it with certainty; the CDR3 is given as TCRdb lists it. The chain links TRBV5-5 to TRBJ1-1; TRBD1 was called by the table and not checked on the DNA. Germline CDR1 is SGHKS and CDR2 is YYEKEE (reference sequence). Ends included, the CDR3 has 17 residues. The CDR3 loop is CASSLGDRSSLNTEAFL.

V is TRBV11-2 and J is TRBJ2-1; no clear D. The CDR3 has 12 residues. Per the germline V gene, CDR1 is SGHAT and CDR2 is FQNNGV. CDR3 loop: CTSSPSPNEQFF. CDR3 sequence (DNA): TGTACAAGCAGCCCCTCCCCCAATGAGCAGTTCTTC.

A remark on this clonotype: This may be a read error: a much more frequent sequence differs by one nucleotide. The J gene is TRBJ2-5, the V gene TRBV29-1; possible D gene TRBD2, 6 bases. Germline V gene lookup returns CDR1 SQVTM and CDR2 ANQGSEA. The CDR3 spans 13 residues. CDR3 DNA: TGCAGCGTTGAGGGACTTAACAAAGAGACCCGGTACTTC. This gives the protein CSVEGLNKETRYF.

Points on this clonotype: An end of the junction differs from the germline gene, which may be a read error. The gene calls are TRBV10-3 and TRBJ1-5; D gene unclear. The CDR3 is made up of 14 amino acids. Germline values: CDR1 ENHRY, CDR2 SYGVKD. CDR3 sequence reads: CAISEYEGEQSQHF. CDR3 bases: TGTGCCATAAGTGAGTATGAGGGCGAGCAGTCCCAGCATTTT.

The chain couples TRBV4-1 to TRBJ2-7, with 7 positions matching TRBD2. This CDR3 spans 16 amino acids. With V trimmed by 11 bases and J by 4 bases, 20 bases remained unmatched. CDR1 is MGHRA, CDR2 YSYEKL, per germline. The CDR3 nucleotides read TGCGCCGCCAGCCAAGAGTGGCGGGAGATGTGGTACGAGCAGTACTTC. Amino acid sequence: CAASQEWREMWYEQYF.

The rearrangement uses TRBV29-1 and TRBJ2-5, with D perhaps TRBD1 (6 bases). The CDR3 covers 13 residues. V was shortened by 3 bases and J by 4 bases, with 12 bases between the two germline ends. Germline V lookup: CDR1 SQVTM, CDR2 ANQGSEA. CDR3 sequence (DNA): TGCAGCGTTGACGATCAGGGGATAGAGACCCAGTACTTC. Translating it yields CSVDDQGIETQYF.